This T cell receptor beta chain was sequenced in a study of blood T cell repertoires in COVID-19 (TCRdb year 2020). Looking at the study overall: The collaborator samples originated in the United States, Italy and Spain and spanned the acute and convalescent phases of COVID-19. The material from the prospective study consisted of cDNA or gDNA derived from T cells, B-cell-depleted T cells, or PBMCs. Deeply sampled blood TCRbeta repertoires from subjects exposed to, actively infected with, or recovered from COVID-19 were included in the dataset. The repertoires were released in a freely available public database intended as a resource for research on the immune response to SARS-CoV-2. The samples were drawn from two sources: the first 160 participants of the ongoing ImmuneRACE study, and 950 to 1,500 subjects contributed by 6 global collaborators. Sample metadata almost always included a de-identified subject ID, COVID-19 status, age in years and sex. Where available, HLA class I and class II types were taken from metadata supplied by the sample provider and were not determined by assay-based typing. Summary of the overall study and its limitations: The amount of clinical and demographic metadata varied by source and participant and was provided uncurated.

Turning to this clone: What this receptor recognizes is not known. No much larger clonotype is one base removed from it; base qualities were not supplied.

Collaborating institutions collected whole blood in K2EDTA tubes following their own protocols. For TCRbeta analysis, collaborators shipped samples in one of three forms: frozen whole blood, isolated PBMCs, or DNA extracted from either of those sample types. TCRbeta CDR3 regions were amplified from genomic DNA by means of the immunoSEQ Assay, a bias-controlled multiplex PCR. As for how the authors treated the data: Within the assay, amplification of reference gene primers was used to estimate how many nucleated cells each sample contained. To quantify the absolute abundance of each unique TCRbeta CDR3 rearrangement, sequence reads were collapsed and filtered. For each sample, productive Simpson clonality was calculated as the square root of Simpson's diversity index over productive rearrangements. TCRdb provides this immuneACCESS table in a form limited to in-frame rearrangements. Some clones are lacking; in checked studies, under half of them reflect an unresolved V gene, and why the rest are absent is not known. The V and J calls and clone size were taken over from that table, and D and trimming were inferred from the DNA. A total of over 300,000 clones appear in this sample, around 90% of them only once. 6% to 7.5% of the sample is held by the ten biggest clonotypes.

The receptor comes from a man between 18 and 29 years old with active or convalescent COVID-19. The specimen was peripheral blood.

CDR3 protein: CASSYKGQGDNEQFF. Read as DNA, the sequence is TGTGCCAGCAGTTACAAGGGACAGGGCGACAATGAGCAGTTCTTC. The chain couples TRBV6-6 to TRBJ2-1, with 9 bases matching TRBD1. CDR1 is given as MNHNY and CDR2 as SVGAGI, both from the germline V gene (reference sequence). The CDR3, cysteine through phenylalanine, is 15 amino acids long. CDR3 DNA is the only sequence kept; it has 45 bases, read in frame from the first base. V loses 2 bases at its end and J loses 5 bases; junction bases beyond the gene matches: 4.